This T cell receptor beta chain was retrieved from a study of a mutant IDH1 vaccine in newly diagnosed glioma. Germline V CDR1 and CDR2: GTSNPN, SVGIG (reference sequence). This CDR3 contains 15 residues. V was cut by 0 bases and J by 0 bases, with 11 bases left in between. In the case of this clone: The antigen is not known.

This sample's time point: week 5, during vaccination. Every vaccination contained 300 ug of the mutant IDH1 20-mer peptide and was paired with topical imiquimod. Here immunoSEQ multiplex PCR was the method, and the copy in TCRdb shows in-frame clones only, minus some. Altogether around 28,000 clones are present, about 89% being singletons, with the ten largest covering roughly 20%. The sequences come from PBMCs, collected from a glioma patient whose treatment included an IDH1 peptide vaccine. The chain combines TRBV30 with TRBJ1-1, with no clear D. This clonotype originated in a man between 18 and 29 years old with glioma. The CDR3 DNA reads as TGTGCCTGGAGTGTTGGAACAACCATGAACACTGAAGCTTTCTTT. It codes for CAWSVGTTMNTEAFF.